The present T cell receptor (beta chain) was sequenced within a study of blood T cell repertoires in COVID-19. Germline CDR1 LNHDA, CDR2 SQIVND (reference sequence). This CDR3 has 14 residues. V lost 6 bases to trimming and J lost 5 bases; unmatched junction nucleotides: 7. The table came from immunoSEQ multiplex PCR; TCRdb's copy has only in-frame clones and leaves some out. This table has approximately 280,000 clones, about 82% appearing once. The chain employs TRBV19 and TRBJ2-5; 9 nucleotides agree with TRBD1. The specimen sequenced was peripheral blood. This TCR derives from a middle-aged man with active or convalescent COVID-19. CDR3 in amino acids: CASRTGGGGETQYF. CDR3 nucleotide sequence: TGTGCCAGTAGAACAGGGGGCGGAGGTGAGACCCAGTACTTC.